This T cell receptor (beta chain) appears in the sequencing data of a study of blood T cell repertoires in COVID-19 (dated by TCRdb to about 2020). General notes on the study: Samples covering the acute and convalescent phases of COVID-19 were provided by collaborators in the United States, Italy and Spain. Samples came from the ongoing ImmuneRACE study (first 160 participants) plus 1,254 subjects from 6 global collaborators. Subjects who had been exposed to COVID-19, were actively infected with it, or had recovered from it provided the deeply sampled blood TCRbeta repertoires that made up the dataset. The material from the prospective study consisted of cDNA or gDNA derived from T cells, B-cell-depleted T cells, or PBMCs. A freely available public database, intended as a resource for researchers studying the immune response to SARS-CoV-2, is where the repertoires were released. Where HLA class I and class II types were available, the types were taken from metadata supplied by the sample provider, not from assay-based typing. Nearly every sample came with metadata listing a de-identified subject ID, COVID-19 status, age in years and sex. The investigation overall reported the following: Clinical and demographic metadata were provided uncurated, with the amount varying by source and participant.

The immunoSEQ Assay, a bias-controlled multiplex PCR, was used to amplify TCRbeta CDR3 regions from genomic DNA. For the original study's pipeline: Nucleated cell counts per sample were estimated from amplification of reference gene primers within the assay. To quantify the absolute abundance of each unique TCRbeta CDR3 rearrangement, sequence reads were collapsed and filtered. For each sample, productive Simpson clonality was calculated by taking the square root of Simpson's diversity index across productive rearrangements. Drawn from immuneACCESS, this table holds only the in-frame rearrangements with V and J called that TCRdb kept. Clones are partly lost; checked studies trace under half to an unresolved V gene and leave the rest unexplained. D and trimming come from the DNA, and the V and J calls and clone size come from that table. The sample table contains some 150,000 clones; only one count was recorded for approximately 84% of them. The ten largest make up around 2.4% of the sample.

The collaborating institutions used their own protocols to collect whole blood in K2EDTA tubes. For TCRbeta analysis, collaborators shipped samples in one of three forms: frozen whole blood, isolated PBMCs, or DNA extracted from either of those sample types. On this clone itself: The antigen this receptor binds is unknown. It has no much larger one-base neighbor in the sample; base qualities were not kept.

There are 13 amino acids in the CDR3, from cysteine to phenylalanine inclusive. Solely the CDR3 DNA is kept, with 39 bases framed from the first base. Cut back by 6 bases and 8 bases, the V and J ends lie 13 bases apart. This receptor was identified in a human donor with acute or convalescent COVID-19. The donor label of this sample is uncertain. Rearrangement joined TRBV12-3 or TRBV12-4 to TRBJ1-4; TRBD1 is perhaps the D gene, given 5 matching bases. The sequenced sample consisted of peripheral blood. The sequenced DNA is TGTGCCAGCAGGGTGGGACTTCGAGAAAAACTGTTTTTT. Its coded protein is CASRVGLREKLFF.